One sample yielded the 6 T cell receptor beta chains listed below, sequenced in a study of CD8+CD57+ T cells in acquired aplastic anemia. CDR3 and TCR beta VDJ profiling relied on a genomic DNA template. TCRdb passed the reads through MiXCR, listing each CDR3 protein once. The table lists around 170,000 distinct CDR3 sequences, around 47% of them singletons, with approximately 9.7% in the top ten. Patients chosen for sequencing had CD8+CD57+ cells that had expanded, as shown by flow cytometry. Sample: sorted CD4+, CD8+, or CD8+CD57+ T cells (not recorded which) from PBMCs. All receptors come from a human donor with aplastic anemia.

Only one count was recorded for this clonotype. Lacking the conserved final phenylalanine or tryptophan, this CDR3 likely reflects a read error. No DNA is shown, since the ends of the CDR3 on it are uncertain; the CDR3 is the one TCRdb lists. The chain is built from TRBV7-2 and TRBJ1-3; the D segment call TRBD1 is taken from the table without a DNA check. Including both end residues, the CDR3 is 11 amino acids long. The germline V gene encodes CDR1 SGHTA and CDR2 FQGNSA. The CDR3 loop is CASSLSGGTSI.

This clonotype was seen ten or more times. The CDR3 loop reads CASSLGQEHNEQFF. The CDR3 DNA is TGCGCCAGCAGCTTGGGCCAGGAACACAATGAGCAGTTCTTC. V usage is TRBV5-1 and J usage is TRBJ2-1, with no clear D. V gave up 0 bases and J gave up 5 bases, with 9 bases separating them. The CDR3 contains 14 residues. Germline V lookup: CDR1 SGHRS, CDR2 YFSETQ.

The rearrangement links TRBV5-4 to TRBJ2-1; D assignment may be TRBD1 or TRBD2 (5 bases each). CDR1 and CDR2 (germline): SGHNT, YYREEE (reference sequence). Trimming left V 4 bases short and J 3 bases short, with 23 bases between. This CDR3 has 18 amino acids. The CDR3 here is CASSTALGRPTYYNEQFF. The CDR3 bases are TGTGCCAGCAGCACGGCCTTGGGACGGCCGACATACTACAATGAGCAGTTCTTC.

V and J are TRBV2 and TRBJ1-2; D possibly corresponds to TRBD1 (6 bases). The CDR3 is 14 amino acids. V was cut by 8 bases and J by 5 bases, with 18 bases left in between. The germline V gene has CDR1 SNHLY and CDR2 FYNNEI. CDR3: CASRVGGIWYGYTF. The CDR3 DNA reads TGTGCCAGCCGTGTCGGGGGCATTTGGTATGGCTACACCTTC.

The chain employs TRBV24-1 and TRBJ2-5; 7 positions agree with TRBD1. The CDR3 consists of 14 residues. The germline V gene has CDR1 KGHDR and CDR2 SFDVKD. V lost 4 bases to trimming and J lost 4 bases; unmatched junction nucleotides: 5. The CDR3 region has the DNA TGTGCCACCAGTGACCGGACAGGAACAGAGACCCAGTACTTC. Translating gives CATSDRTGTETQYF.

This clonotype was counted between two and nine times. The chain recombines TRBV5-1 with TRBJ2-5; 7 nucleotides match TRBD2. Germline-derived CDR1 and CDR2 are SGHRS and YFSETQ. The V gene end was trimmed by 1 base and the J gene end by 3 bases; junction bases not matched to a gene: 3. This CDR3 is 14 amino acids long. The CDR3 loop is CASSLSLAEETQYF. DNA for the CDR3: TGCGCCAGCAGCTTGAGCCTAGCGGAAGAGACCCAGTACTTC.